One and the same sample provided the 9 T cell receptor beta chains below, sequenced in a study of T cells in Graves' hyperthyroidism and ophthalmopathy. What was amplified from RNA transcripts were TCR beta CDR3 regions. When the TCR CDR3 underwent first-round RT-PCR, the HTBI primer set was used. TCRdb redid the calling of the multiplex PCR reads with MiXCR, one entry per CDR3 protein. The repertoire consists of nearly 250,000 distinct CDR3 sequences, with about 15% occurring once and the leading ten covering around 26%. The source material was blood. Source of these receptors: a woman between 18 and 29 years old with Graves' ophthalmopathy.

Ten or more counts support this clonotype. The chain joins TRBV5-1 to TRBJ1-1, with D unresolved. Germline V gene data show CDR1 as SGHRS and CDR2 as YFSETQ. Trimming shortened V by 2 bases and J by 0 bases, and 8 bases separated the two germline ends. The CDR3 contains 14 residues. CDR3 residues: CASSFGQLNTEAFF. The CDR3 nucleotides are TGCGCCAGCAGCTTCGGCCAGTTGAACACTGAAGCTTTCTTT.

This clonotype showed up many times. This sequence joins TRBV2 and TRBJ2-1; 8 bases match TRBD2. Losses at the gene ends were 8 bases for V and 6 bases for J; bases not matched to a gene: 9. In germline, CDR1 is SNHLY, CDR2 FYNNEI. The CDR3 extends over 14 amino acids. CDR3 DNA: TGTGCCAGCCCTCTTAGCGGGATCCCCAATGAGCAGTTCTTC. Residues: CASPLSGIPNEQFF.

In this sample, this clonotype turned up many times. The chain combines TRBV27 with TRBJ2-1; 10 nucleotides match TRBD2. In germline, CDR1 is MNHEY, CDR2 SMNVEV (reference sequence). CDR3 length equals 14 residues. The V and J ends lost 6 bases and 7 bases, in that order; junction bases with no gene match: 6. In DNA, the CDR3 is TGTGCCAGCAGCACTCTAGCGGGAGTTAATGAGCAGTTCTTC. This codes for CASSTLAGVNEQFF.

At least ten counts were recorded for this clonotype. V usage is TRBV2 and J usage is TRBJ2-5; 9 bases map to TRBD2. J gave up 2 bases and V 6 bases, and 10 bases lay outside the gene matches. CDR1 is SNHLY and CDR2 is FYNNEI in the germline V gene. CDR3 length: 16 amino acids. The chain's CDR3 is CASSDRGLAGQETQYF. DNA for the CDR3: TGTGCCAGCAGCGACCGAGGCCTAGCGGGGCAAGAGACCCAGTACTTC. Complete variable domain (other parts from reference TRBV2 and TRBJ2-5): EPEVTQTPSHQVTQMGQEVILRCVPISNHLYFYWYRQILGQKVEFLVSFYNNEISEKSEIFDDQFSVERPDGSNFTLKIRSTKLEDSAMYFCASSDRGLAGQETQYFGPGTRLLVL.

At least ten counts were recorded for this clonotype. The DNA of the CDR3 is TGTGCCAGCAGTGGATATCCGACGACAGGGGTCTACGAGCAGTACTTC. It codes for CASSGYPTTGVYEQYF. This sequence joins TRBV28 and TRBJ2-7; 8 nucleotides line up with TRBD1. The CDR3 runs 16 residues. J lost 3 bases, V lost 5 bases, and 12 bases had no gene match. CDR1 is MDHEN, CDR2 SYDVKM, per germline.

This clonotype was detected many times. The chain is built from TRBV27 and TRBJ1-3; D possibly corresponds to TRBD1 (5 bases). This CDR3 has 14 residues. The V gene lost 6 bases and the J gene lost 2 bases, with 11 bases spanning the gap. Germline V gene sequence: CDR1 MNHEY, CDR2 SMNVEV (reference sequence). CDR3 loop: CASSKDMAGNTIYF. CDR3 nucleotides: TGTGCCAGCAGCAAGGACATGGCTGGAAACACCATATATTTT.

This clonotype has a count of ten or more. The CDR3 loop reads CASSPLLPGGGTDTQYF. The CDR3 DNA is TGTGCCAGCAGTCCCCTCTTGCCGGGAGGGGGGACAGATACGCAGTATTTT. The chain is built from TRBV27 and TRBJ2-3; 8 bases align to TRBD2. This CDR3 contains 17 residues. V lost 5 bases to trimming and J lost 3 bases; unmatched junction nucleotides: 13. CDR1 is MNHEY, CDR2 SMNVEV, per germline (reference sequence).

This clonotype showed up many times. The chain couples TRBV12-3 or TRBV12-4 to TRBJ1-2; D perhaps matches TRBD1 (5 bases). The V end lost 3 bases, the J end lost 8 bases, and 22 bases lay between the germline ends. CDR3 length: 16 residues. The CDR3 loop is CASSFPPRGTFGGYTF. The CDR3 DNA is TGTGCCAGCAGTTTTCCCCCCCGCGGGACTTTTGGGGGCTACACCTTC.

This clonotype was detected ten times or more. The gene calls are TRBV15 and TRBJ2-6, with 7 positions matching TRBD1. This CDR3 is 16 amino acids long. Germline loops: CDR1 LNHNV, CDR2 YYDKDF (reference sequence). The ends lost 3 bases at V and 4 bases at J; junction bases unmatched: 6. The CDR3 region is CATSRSRGRGANVLTF. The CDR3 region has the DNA TGTGCCACCAGCAGGAGCAGGGGGAGAGGGGCCAACGTCCTGACTTTC.